This T cell receptor (beta chain) was recorded in a study of blood T cell repertoires in COVID-19. In the original processing: Amplifying reference gene primers gave estimates of nucleated cell counts. Generated by immunoSEQ multiplex PCR, the TCRdb table keeps only in-frame clones and is missing some. The V and J calls and clone size come from that table; D and trimming were worked out from the DNA. Of roughly 39,000 clones in the sample, 75% to 90% were seen once. The clonotype originates from a woman in her 70s with acute or convalescent COVID-19. Input material: peripheral blood.

The CDR3 protein is CAINPSTGLAGPNTGELFF. CDR3 DNA: TGTGCCATCAACCCCTCCACGGGACTAGCGGGCCCCAACACCGGGGAGCTGTTTTTT. The rearrangement links TRBV10-3 to TRBJ2-2; 12 bases map to TRBD2. This CDR3 is built from 19 residues. V lost 7 bases to trimming and J lost 2 bases; unmatched junction nucleotides: 14. Germline V lookup: CDR1 ENHRY, CDR2 SYGVKD.